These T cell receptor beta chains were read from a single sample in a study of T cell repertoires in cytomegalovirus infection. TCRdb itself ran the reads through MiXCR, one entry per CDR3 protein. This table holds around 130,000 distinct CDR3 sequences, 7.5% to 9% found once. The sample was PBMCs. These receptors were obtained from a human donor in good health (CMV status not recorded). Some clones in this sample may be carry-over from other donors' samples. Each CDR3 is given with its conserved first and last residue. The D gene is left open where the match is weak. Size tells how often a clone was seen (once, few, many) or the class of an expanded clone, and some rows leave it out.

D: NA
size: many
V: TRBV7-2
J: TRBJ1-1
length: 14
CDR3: CASSLGPTNTEAFF
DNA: TGTGCCAGCAGCTTGGGACCCACTAACACTGAAGCTTTCTTT

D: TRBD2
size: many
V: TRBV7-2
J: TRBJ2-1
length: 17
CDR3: CASSPPGLAGGGDEQFF
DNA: TGTGCCAGCAGCCCCCCCGGACTAGCGGGGGGGGGGGATGAGCAGTTCTTC

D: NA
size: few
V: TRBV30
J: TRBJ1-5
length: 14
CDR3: CAWSRGSGNQPQHF
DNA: TGTGCCTGGAGTAGGGGGTCCGGGAATCAGCCCCAGCATTTT

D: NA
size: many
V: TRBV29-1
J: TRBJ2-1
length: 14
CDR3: CSVDGQETYNEQFF
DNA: TGCAGCGTTGACGGGCAGGAAACCTACAATGAGCAGTTCTTC

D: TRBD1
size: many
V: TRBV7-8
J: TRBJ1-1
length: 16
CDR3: CASSLDERTGGTEAFF
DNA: TGTGCCAGCAGCTTAGACGAAAGGACAGGGGGCACTGAAGCTTTCTTT

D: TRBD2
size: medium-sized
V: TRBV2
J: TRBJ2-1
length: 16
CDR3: CASSDGTSGAYNEQFF
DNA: TGTGCCAGCAGCGACGGGACTAGCGGGGCCTACAATGAGCAGTTCTTC

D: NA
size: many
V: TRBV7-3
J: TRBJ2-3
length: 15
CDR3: CASSPLLGGADTQYF
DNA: TGTGCCAGCAGCCCACTACTAGGGGGGGCAGATACGCAGTATTTT

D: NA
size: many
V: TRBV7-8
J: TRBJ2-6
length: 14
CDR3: CASSPTSGANVLTF
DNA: TGTGCCAGCAGCCCTACCTCTGGGGCCAACGTCCTGACTTTC

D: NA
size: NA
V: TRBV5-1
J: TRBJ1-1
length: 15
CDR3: CASSLASRGSTEAFF
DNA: TGCGCCAGCAGCTTGGCTTCGAGGGGGAGCACTGAAGCTTTCTTT

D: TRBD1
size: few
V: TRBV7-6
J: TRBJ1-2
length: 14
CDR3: CASSSPDRANGYTF
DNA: TGTGCCAGCAGCTCGCCCGACAGGGCGAATGGCTACACCTTC

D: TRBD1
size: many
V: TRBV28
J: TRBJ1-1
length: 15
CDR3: CASAGTGAVNTEAFF
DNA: TGTGCCAGCGCCGGGACAGGGGCCGTGAACACTGAAGCTTTCTTT

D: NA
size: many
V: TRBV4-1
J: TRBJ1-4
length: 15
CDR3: CASSQDPGIIEKLFF
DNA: TGCGCCAGCAGCCAAGATCCAGGGATTATTGAAAAACTGTTTTTT

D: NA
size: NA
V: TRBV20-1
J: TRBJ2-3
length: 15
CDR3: CSAESRATSTDTQYF
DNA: TGCAGTGCTGAGAGCCGGGCCACTAGCACAGATACGCAGTATTTT

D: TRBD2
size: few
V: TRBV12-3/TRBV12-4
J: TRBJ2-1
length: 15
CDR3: CASSAGLAGINEQFF
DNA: TGTGCCAGCAGCGCCGGACTAGCCGGGATCAATGAGCAGTTCTTC

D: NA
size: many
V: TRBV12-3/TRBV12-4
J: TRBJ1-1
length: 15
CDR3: CASSLTGRANTEAFF
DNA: TGTGCCAGCAGTTTAACTGGCAGGGCGAACACTGAAGCTTTCTTT

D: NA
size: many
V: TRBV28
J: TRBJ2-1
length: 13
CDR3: CASSTLVYNEQFF
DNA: TGTGCCAGCAGCACACTAGTCTACAATGAGCAGTTCTTC

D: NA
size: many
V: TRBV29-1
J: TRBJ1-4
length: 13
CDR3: CSVRAGSNEKLFF
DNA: TGCAGCGTTCGGGCCGGGAGTAATGAAAAACTGTTTTTT

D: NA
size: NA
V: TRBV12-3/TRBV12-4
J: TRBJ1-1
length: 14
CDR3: CASSPGRFNTEAFF
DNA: TGTGCCAGCAGCCCCGGCAGGTTCAACACTGAAGCTTTCTTT

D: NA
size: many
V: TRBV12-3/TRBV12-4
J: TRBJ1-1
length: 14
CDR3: CASSLARTDTEAFF
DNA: TGTGCCAGCAGTTTAGCCAGAACCGACACTGAAGCTTTCTTT

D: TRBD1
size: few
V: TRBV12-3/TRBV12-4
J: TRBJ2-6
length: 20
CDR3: CASSLEGQGFLESGANVLTF
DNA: TGTGCCAGCAGTTTAGAGGGACAGGGGTTCTTAGAGTCTGGGGCCAACGTCCTGACTTTC

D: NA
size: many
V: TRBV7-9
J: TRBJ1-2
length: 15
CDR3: CASSFGTDRSYGYTF
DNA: TGTGCCAGCAGCTTCGGGACCGACCGGTCATATGGCTACACCTTC

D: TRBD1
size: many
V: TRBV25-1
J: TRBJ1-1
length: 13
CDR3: CASLGTAPTEAFF
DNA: TGTGCCAGCCTTGGGACAGCTCCTACTGAAGCTTTCTTT

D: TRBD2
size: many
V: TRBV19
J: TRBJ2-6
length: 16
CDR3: CASHRGGPSGANVLTF
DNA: TGTGCCTCCCACCGGGGGGGCCCCTCTGGGGCCAACGTCCTGACTTTC

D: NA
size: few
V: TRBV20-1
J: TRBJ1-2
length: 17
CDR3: CSARASPGTLGHYGYTF
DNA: TGCAGTGCTAGAGCTTCGCCAGGTACCCTGGGACACTATGGCTACACCTTC

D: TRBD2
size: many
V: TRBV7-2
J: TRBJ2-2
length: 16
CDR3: CASSPRLAGPTGELFF
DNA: TGTGCCAGCAGCCCGAGACTAGCGGGGCCCACCGGGGAGCTGTTTTTT

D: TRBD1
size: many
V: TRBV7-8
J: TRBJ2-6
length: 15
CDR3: CASSQQGAGANVLTF
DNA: TGTGCCAGCAGTCAACAGGGGGCTGGGGCCAACGTCCTGACTTTC

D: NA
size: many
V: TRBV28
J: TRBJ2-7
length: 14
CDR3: CASRGDRSSYEQYF
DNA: TGTGCCAGCAGAGGAGACAGGAGCTCCTACGAGCAGTACTTC

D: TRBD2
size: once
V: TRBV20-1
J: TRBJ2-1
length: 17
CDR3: CSAHPSGGAVEFNEQFF
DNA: TGCAGTGCTCATCCTAGCGGGGGGGCGGTTGAATTCAATGAGCAGTTCTTC

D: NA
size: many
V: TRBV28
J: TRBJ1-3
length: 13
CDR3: CASSLVGGNTIYF
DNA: TGTGCCAGCAGTTTAGTGGGAGGAAACACCATATATTTT

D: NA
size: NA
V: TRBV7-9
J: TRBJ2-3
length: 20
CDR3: CASSPESRRLRVKSTDTQYF
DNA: TGTGCCAGCAGCCCCGAGAGTAGGAGACTCCGCGTCAAAAGCACAGATACGCAGTATTTT

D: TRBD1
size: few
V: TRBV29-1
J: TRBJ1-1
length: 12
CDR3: CSGAGTEEEAFF
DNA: TGCAGCGGAGCCGGGACAGAAGAGGAAGCTTTCTTT

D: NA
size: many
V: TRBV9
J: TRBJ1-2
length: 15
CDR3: CASSVGTSTNYGYTF
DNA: TGTGCCAGCAGCGTTGGGACGTCGACTAACTATGGCTACACCTTC

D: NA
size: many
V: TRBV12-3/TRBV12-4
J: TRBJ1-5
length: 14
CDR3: CASSLQGINQPQHF
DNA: TGTGCCAGCAGTTTACAGGGCATCAATCAGCCCCAGCATTTT

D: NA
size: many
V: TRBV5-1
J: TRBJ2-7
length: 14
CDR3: CASSLEGADSEQYF
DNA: TGCGCCAGCAGCTTGGAAGGGGCTGATAGCGAGCAGTACTTC

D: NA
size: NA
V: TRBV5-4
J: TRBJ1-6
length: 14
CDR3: CASSPGVWGSPLHF
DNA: TGTGCCAGCAGCCCGGGGGTATGGGGATCACCCCTCCACTTT

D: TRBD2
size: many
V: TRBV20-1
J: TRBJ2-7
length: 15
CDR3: CSASALAGTLYEQYF
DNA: TGCAGTGCTAGCGCACTAGCGGGGACACTCTACGAGCAGTACTTC

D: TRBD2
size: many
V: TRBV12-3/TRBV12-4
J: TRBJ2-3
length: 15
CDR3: CASSHLAGGTDTQYF
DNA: TGTGCCAGCAGCCACCTAGCGGGGGGCACAGATACGCAGTATTTT

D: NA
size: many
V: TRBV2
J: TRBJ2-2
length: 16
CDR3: CASSPPLALHTGELFF
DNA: TGTGCCAGCAGTCCGCCCTTAGCTTTGCACACCGGGGAGCTGTTTTTT

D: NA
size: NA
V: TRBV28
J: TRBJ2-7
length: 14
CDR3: CASLNTGPPIEQYF
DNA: TGTGCCAGCCTAAATACTGGGCCACCCATCGAGCAGTACTTC

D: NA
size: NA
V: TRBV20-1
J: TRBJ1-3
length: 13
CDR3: CSATEHSGNTIYF
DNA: TGCAGTGCTACGGAGCACTCTGGAAACACCATATATTTT

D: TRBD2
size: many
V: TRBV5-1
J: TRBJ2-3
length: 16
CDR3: CASSLLSGASTDTQYF
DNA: TGCGCCAGCAGCTTGTTAAGCGGGGCGAGCACAGATACGCAGTATTTT

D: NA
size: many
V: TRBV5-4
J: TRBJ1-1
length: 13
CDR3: CASSRGYATEAFF
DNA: TGTGCCAGCAGCCGCGGGTATGCCACTGAAGCTTTCTTT

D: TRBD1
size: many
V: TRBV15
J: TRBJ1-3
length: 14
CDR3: CATSMDRGGNTIYF
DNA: TGTGCCACCAGCATGGACAGGGGGGGAAACACCATATATTTT

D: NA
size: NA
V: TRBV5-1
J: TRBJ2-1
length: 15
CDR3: CASSFMRGPGGEQFF
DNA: TGCGCCAGCAGCTTCATGCGGGGGCCCGGGGGAGAGCAGTTCTTC

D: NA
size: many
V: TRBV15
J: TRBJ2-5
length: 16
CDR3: CATSRPIPGTEGTQYF
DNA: TGTGCCACCAGCAGACCAATACCCGGGACGGAAGGGACCCAGTACTTC

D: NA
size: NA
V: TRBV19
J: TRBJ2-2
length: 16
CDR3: CASSLDLRPNTGELFF
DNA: TGTGCCAGTAGCCTGGACCTCCGACCAAACACCGGGGAGCTGTTTTTT

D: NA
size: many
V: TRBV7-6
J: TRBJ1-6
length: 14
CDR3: CASSSRTDNSPLHF
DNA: TGTGCCAGCAGCTCGAGGACAGATAATTCACCCCTCCACTTT

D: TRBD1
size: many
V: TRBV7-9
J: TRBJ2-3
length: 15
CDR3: CASSSNRGRTDTQYF
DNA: TGTGCCAGCAGTTCCAACAGGGGGCGTACAGATACGCAGTATTTT

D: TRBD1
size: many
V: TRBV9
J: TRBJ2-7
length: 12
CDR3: CASSAEQGRQYF
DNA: TGTGCCAGCAGCGCGGAACAGGGGCGCCAGTACTTC

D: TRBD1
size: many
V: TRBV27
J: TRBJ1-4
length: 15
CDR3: CASSLTWDRGGKLFF
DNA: TGTGCCAGCAGTTTGACGTGGGACAGGGGCGGAAAACTGTTTTTT

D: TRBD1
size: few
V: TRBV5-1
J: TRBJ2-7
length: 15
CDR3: CASRGGTGVSYEQYF
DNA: TGCGCCAGCAGGGGAGGGACAGGGGTCTCCTACGAGCAGTACTTC

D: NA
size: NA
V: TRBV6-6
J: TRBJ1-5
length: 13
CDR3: CASNFDSNQPQHF
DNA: TGTGCCAGCAATTTCGATAGCAATCAGCCCCAGCATTTT

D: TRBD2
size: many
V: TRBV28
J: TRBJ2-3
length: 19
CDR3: CASSGAGSGGISSTDTQYF
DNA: TGTGCCAGCAGTGGGGCAGGAAGCGGGGGGATTTCTAGCACAGATACGCAGTATTTT

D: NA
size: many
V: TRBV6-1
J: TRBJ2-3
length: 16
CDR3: CASSVEGGSQPDTQYF
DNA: TGTGCCAGCAGTGTTGAGGGGGGGTCCCAACCAGATACGCAGTATTTT

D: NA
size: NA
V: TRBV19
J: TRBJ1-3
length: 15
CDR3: CASSIPGRSGNTIYF
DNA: TGTGCCAGTAGTATCCCCGGACGGTCCGGAAACACCATATATTTT